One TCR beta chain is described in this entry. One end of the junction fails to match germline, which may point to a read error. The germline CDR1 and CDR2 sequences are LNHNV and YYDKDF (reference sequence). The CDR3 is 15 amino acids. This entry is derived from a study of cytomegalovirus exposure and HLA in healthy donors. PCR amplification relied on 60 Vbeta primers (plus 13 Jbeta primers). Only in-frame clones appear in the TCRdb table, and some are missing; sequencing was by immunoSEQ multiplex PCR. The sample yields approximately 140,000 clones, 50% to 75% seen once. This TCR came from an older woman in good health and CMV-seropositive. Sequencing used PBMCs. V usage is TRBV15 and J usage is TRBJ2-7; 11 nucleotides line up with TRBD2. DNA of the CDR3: TGTGTCACCAGCACCACCCCGGGACTAGCGGACGAGCAGTACTTC. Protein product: CVTSTTPGLADEQYF.